These T cell receptor beta chains were read from a single sample in a study of T cell repertoires in cytomegalovirus infection. TCRdb reprocessed the reads via MiXCR and lists one record per CDR3 protein. The sample contains 310,000 or so distinct CDR3 sequences, around 9.6% of which appear only once. Sample: PBMCs. These receptors originate from a human donor in good health (CMV status not recorded). Some clones in this sample may be carry-over from other donors' samples. The CDR3 runs from the conserved cysteine through the conserved F or W.

j_gene | v_gene | CDR3aa
TRBJ2-4 | TRBV20-1 | CSARGLWLAKNIQYF
TRBJ1-6 | TRBV6-5 | CASSRVGPGRTLHF
TRBJ1-2 | TRBV4-1 | CASSQGEGVPYGYTF
TRBJ2-1 | TRBV12-3/TRBV12-4 | CASSLVKGAYNEQFF
TRBJ2-3 | TRBV6-1 | CASSDGGAFADTQYF
TRBJ2-1 | TRBV7-2 | CASSLAPYNEQFF
TRBJ1-2 | TRBV20-1 | CSATGALANYGYTF
TRBJ1-2 | TRBV28 | CASSFSTPSNYGYTF
TRBJ1-2 | TRBV7-2 | CASSPGGGRNYGYTF
TRBJ1-4 | TRBV5-4 | CASSPGQGGATNEKLFF
TRBJ1-1 | TRBV12-3/TRBV12-4 | CASSLTSGRGTEAFF
TRBJ2-3 | TRBV19 | CASSITRGDTQYF
TRBJ1-2 | TRBV29-1 | CSAQTALPNYGYTF
TRBJ1-1 | TRBV29-1 | CSVITFSAGNTEAFF
TRBJ1-1 | TRBV4-3 | CASSQVDRLNTEAFF
TRBJ1-5 | TRBV19 | CASSGSGPLGDQPQHF
TRBJ1-2 | TRBV5-1 | CASSLTPGELDGYTF
TRBJ2-2 | TRBV7-3 | CASSPNFGGELFF
TRBJ2-3 | TRBV29-1 | CSVEVVRRPRTDTQYF
TRBJ2-1 | TRBV6-5 | CASSYNPPHRGLSGNEQFF
TRBJ2-3 | TRBV7-2 | CASSPIIRNPTDTQYF
TRBJ1-2 | TRBV7-9 | CASSSQTNYGYTF
TRBJ2-2 | TRBV7-8 | CASSFNPGPANTGELFF
TRBJ2-2 | TRBV29-1 | CSVGTGMDAGELFF
TRBJ2-1 | TRBV12-3/TRBV12-4 | CASSLIGGGGNEQFF
TRBJ2-1 | TRBV6-2/TRBV6-3 | CASSPSSGQSNEQFF
TRBJ1-1 | TRBV20-1 | CSAEGRGADAEAFF
TRBJ2-3 | TRBV11-3 | CASSAQGLAPDTQYF
TRBJ2-3 | TRBV6-5 | CASSGGGASTDTQYF
TRBJ2-2 | TRBV28 | CASKGGGANTGELFF
TRBJ1-1 | TRBV20-1 | CSASREGMNTEAFF
TRBJ2-3 | TRBV9 | CASTRSGSTDTQYF
TRBJ1-2 | TRBV28 | CASSSDPGYGYTF
TRBJ1-1 | TRBV29-1 | CSVSPRQLWDTEAFF
TRBJ2-3 | TRBV20-1 | CSAKWGTDTQYF
TRBJ2-7 | TRBV7-2 | CASSSDRGGYEQYF
TRBJ1-1 | TRBV5-1 | CASSLARQGSEAFF
TRBJ2-1 | TRBV7-3 | CASSLHGREQFF
TRBJ1-2 | TRBV6-1 | CASSPFDRAMPYTF
TRBJ1-1 | TRBV20-1 | CSARVFRGGTASQAFF
TRBJ1-2 | TRBV14 | CASSLRGRGGGYTF
TRBJ2-5 | TRBV7-7 | CASSWDRQETQYF
TRBJ2-4 | TRBV7-3 | CASSPDGSQAKNIQYF
TRBJ1-6 | TRBV28 | CASSPRDKDNSPLHF
TRBJ1-4 | TRBV20-1 | CSALNSFTGVTNEKLFF
TRBJ1-6 | TRBV4-3 | CASSQEGAGGNSPLHF
TRBJ1-2 | TRBV18 | CASSGQSKLYGYTF
TRBJ2-5 | TRBV28 | CASNDRGPQETQYF
TRBJ1-5 | TRBV6-9 | CASTCGQGKYSNQPQHF
TRBJ2-1 | TRBV10-3 | CAISGQGSYNEQFF
TRBJ1-5 | TRBV29-1 | CSVDVGGNQPQHF
TRBJ1-2 | TRBV27 | CASSLTSGNGYTF